Shown below are 16 T cell receptor beta chains from a single sample sequenced in a study of T-cell memory formation after mild COVID-19. TCRdb reprocessed the 5' RACE reads via MiXCR and lists one record per CDR3 protein. The table lists roughly 400,000 distinct CDR3 sequences, about 20% of them singletons. The sequencing input was PBMCs or a T cell subset sorted from them (not recorded which). The receptor source for this set is a man younger than 35 who had mild COVID-19 (a few samples of this study predate the infection). Cell type and time point are not known.

This chain uses TRBV7-2 with TRBJ2-3; D is undetermined. This CDR3 is built from 16 residues. Trimming stripped 1 base from V and 0 bases from J, with 11 bases between. The germline V gene has CDR1 SGHTA and CDR2 FQGNSA. The chain's CDR3 is CASSLGAEMSTDTQYF. DNA of the CDR3: TGTGCCAGCAGCTTAGGCGCAGAGATGAGCACAGATACGCAGTATTTT. The whole variable domain, remainder taken from reference TRBV7-2 and TRBJ2-3, is GAGVSQSPSNKVTEKGKDVELRCDPISGHTALYWYRQSLGQGLEFLIYFQGNSAPDKSGLPSDRFSAERTGGSVSTLTIQRTQQEDSAVYLCASSLGAEMSTDTQYFGPGTRLTVL.

This clonotype was counted only a few times. This chain links TRBV14 with TRBJ2-4, with TRBD1 identical over 7 bases. The V and J ends lost 1 base and 7 bases, in that order; junction bases with no gene match: 7. CDR1 SGHDN and CDR2 FVKESK come from the germline V gene. The CDR3 runs 15 residues. DNA for the CDR3: TGTGCCAGCAGCCAAGTTGAGGGGGCTTACAACATTCAGTACTTC. As protein: CASSQVEGAYNIQYF.

The genes are TRBV5-8 and TRBJ1-6; weak D call: TRBD1 (6 bases). V was shortened by 4 bases and J by 7 bases, with 18 bases between the two germline ends. This CDR3 region has 16 residues. Germline V lookup: CDR1 SGHTS, CDR2 YDEGEE. This CDR3 reads CASSPAGGLFNSPLHF. The CDR3 DNA follows: TGTGCCAGCAGCCCCGCGGGGGGGCTTTTCAATTCACCCCTCCACTTT.

This clonotype was observed a few times. The chain links TRBV12-3 or TRBV12-4 to TRBJ2-7; unclear D gene. The CDR3 runs to 11 residues. Trimming removed 6 bases at V and 8 bases at J, with 11 bases between. CDR3 DNA sequence: TGTGCCAGCAGCCCTCAACGGCAGCAGTACTTC. It encodes CASSPQRQQYF.

The chain carries TRBV4-1 and TRBJ1-6; D perhaps matches TRBD1 (5 bases). V was shortened by 1 base and J by 9 bases, with 13 bases between the two germline ends. Germline values: CDR1 MGHRA, CDR2 YSYEKL. There are 15 residues in the CDR3. The CDR3 nucleotides are TGCGCCAGCAGCCAAGTTGGGACCTCGAGTTCACCCCTCCACTTT. It specifies CASSQVGTSSSPLHF.

This clonotype was counted only a few times. This chain uses TRBV5-1 with TRBJ2-1, with 11 bases that match TRBD2. The germline V gene encodes CDR1 SGHRS and CDR2 YFSETQ. The CDR3 is made up of 17 amino acids. Trimming at V came to 4 bases and at J to 0 bases, leaving 6 bases not matched to a gene. The CDR3 sequence is CASSQGTSGLSYNEQFF. As DNA, the CDR3 is TGCGCCAGCAGCCAAGGGACTAGCGGCCTCTCCTACAATGAGCAGTTCTTC.

This clonotype was counted a few times. The CDR3 DNA reads as TGTGCCAGCAGCCTCCTTCGGGGGAGCACAGATACGCAGTATTTT. Translating it yields CASSLLRGSTDTQYF. The gene calls are TRBV3-1 and TRBJ2-3; the D gene is possibly TRBD2 (6 bases). Trimming left V 4 bases short and J 0 bases short, with 11 bases between. CDR3 size: 15 residues. Germline V lookup: CDR1 LGHDT, CDR2 YNNKEL (reference sequence).

This clonotype was recorded a few times. The rearrangement uses TRBV6-2 or TRBV6-3 and TRBJ2-7; 8 bases agree with TRBD2. J was trimmed by 6 bases and V by 1 base; bases with no gene match: 5. The CDR3 runs to 14 residues. Germline CDR1 MNHEY, CDR2 SVGEGT. The CDR3 loop reads CASSYLRGAIEQYF. CDR3 coding DNA: TGTGCCAGCAGTTACTTGCGGGGGGCTATCGAGCAGTACTTC.

This clonotype came up a few times. This chain links TRBV18 with TRBJ2-7; no reliable D call. V was shortened by 3 bases and J by 0 bases, with 9 bases between the two germline ends. The CDR3 is made up of 14 amino acids. Germline-derived CDR1 and CDR2 are KGHSH and LQKENI. DNA of the CDR3: TGTGCCAGCTCACCGTCCCAGCACTCCTACGAGCAGTACTTC. Protein: CASSPSQHSYEQYF. The full variable domain, completed using reference TRBV18 and TRBJ2-7, is NAGVMQNPRHLVRRRGQEARLRCSPMKGHSHVYWYRQLPEEGLKFMVYLQKENIIDESGMPKERFSAEFPKEGPSILRIQQVVRGDSAAYFCASSPSQHSYEQYFGPGTRLTVT.

The chain combines TRBV29-1 with TRBJ1-1; D is unclear. This CDR3 has 13 amino acids. The germline CDR1 and CDR2 sequences are SQVTM and ANQGSEA. Trimming removed 4 bases from V and 1 base from J, with 10 bases in between. In DNA, the CDR3 is TGCAGCGTTGTGGGTCGTCGGAACACTGAAGCTTTCTTT. It is translated as CSVVGRRNTEAFF.

There are a few counts of this clonotype. The chain is built from TRBV6-5 and TRBJ2-6; D perhaps matches TRBD2 (6 bases). Trimming removed 6 bases from V and 0 bases from J, with 9 bases in between. Germline V gene lookup returns CDR1 MNHEY and CDR2 SVGAGI. This CDR3 is 15 amino acids long. CDR3: CASSPGSSGANVLTF. In nucleotides, the CDR3 is TGTGCCAGCAGCCCCGGGAGCTCTGGGGCCAACGTCCTGACTTTC.

The chain recombines TRBV3-1 with TRBJ1-2, with TRBD1 matching over 12 bases. This CDR3 comprises 15 residues. Germline lookup yields CDR1 LGHDT and CDR2 YNNKEL (reference sequence). V lost 4 bases and J lost 5; bases outside the gene matches: 5. The CDR3 DNA reads as TGTGCCAGCAGCCGGGGACAGGGGGCGCGGTATGGCTACACCTTC. It codes for CASSRGQGARYGYTF.

The rearrangement links TRBV9 to TRBJ2-3; TRBD2 matches at 7 bases. The junction had 12 bases not matched to a gene; V was cut back by 0 bases and J by 8 bases. Per germline, CDR1 SGDLS and CDR2 YYNGEE. The CDR3 consists of 16 residues. The DNA for the CDR3 is TGTGCCAGCAGCGTAGGAGGAGGGAGGGGCGGAGGTACGCAGTATTTT. Translating gives CASSVGGGRGGGTQYF.

This chain uses TRBV5-1 with TRBJ2-5; perhaps TRBD2 as D (7 bases). The CDR3 totals 16 residues. V was cut by 3 bases and J by 2 bases, with 17 bases left in between. Germline V gives CDR1 SGHRS, CDR2 YFSETQ. Written as DNA, the CDR3 is TGCGCCAGCAGCTGGGGGTCCGGGGGGACACAAGAGACCCAGTACTTC. The encoded protein is CASSWGSGGTQETQYF.

This chain links TRBV7-6 with TRBJ2-2; TRBD2 matches at 11 bases. The CDR3 sequence is 17 residues long. Germline assignment: CDR1 SGHVS and CDR2 FNYEAQ. After removal of 3 bases from V and 4 bases from J, the junction contained 7 bases not matched to a gene. The CDR3 here is CASSLGASGGSTGELFF. The DNA for the CDR3 is TGTGCCAGCAGCTTGGGGGCTAGCGGGGGGAGCACCGGGGAGCTGTTTTTT.

The rearrangement uses TRBV5-1 and TRBJ2-3; weak D call: TRBD2 (7 bases). The V and J ends lost 4 bases and 6 bases respectively, with 27 bases between them. Germline V gives CDR1 SGHRS, CDR2 YFSETQ. The CDR3 has 18 amino acids. CDR3 protein: CASSLRRGGALVSDTQYF. The CDR3 DNA follows: TGCGCCAGCAGCCTCCGCCGTGGGGGGGCCCTGGTATCGGATACGCAGTATTTT.